This entry is about one TCR beta chain. This record comes from a study of blood T cells in healthy people across ages. A sample-barcoded 5' primer and a J-beta primer mix were used in a second PCR of roughly 7 to 11 cycles. MiXCR, applied by TCRdb to the 5' RACE reads, yields one record per CDR3 protein. The sample has 500,000 to 650,000 distinct CDR3 sequences, about 26% seen once. This sample also appeared in a second study, on T cells of mothers and their children.

Material: blood. This receptor was taken from a boy aged 2 to 9 in good health.

CDR3 DNA: TGCAGTGCTAGAGCATCGGGACTAGCGGGAGGCTCGGGTAATGAGCAGTTCTTC. Translated: CSARASGLAGGSGNEQFF. V and J are TRBV20-1 and TRBJ2-1; 15 bases are a match to TRBD2. Germline V gene sequence: CDR1 DFQATT, CDR2 SNEGSKA (reference sequence). With 1 base clipped from V and 7 bases from J, the junction kept 11 bases outside the gene matches. The CDR3 extends over 18 amino acids.